Described below is a single T cell receptor beta chain sequence and its context. Described time point: blood from clinic visit 5 months post-surgery; TSC patient then seizure free. Generated by immunoSEQ multiplex PCR, the TCRdb table keeps only in-frame clones and is missing some. The sample consists of hundreds of thousands of clones, more than 85% of them appearing once. This entry comes from a study of brain T cells in children with intractable seizures. Specimen: peripheral blood, collected approximately 5 months after surgery. The receptor was derived from a boy under two years old with tuberous sclerosis and intractable seizures.

The CDR3 here is CASSPGWTSGTDTQYF. The CDR3 bases are TGTGCCAGCAGCCCCGGATGGACTAGCGGAACAGATACGCAGTATTTT. The J gene is TRBJ2-3, the V gene TRBV9, with 10 bases that match TRBD2. Germline trimming cut 4 bases from V and 3 bases from J; bases unmatched to any gene: 8. The length of the CDR3 is 16 residues. Looked up from germline, CDR1 is SGDLS and CDR2 is YYNGEE.